This T cell receptor (beta chain) is drawn from a study of response to subunit inactivated influenza vaccine. Findings and caveats of the study: It was the authors' suggestion that each seasonal influenza vaccination recruits few new T cells.

Trimming took 0 bases from V and 7 from J, leaving 7 bases between them. Germline V gene data show CDR1 as KGHSH and CDR2 as LQKENI. This CDR3 is 13 amino acids long. A word on this clonotype: Its antigen remains unidentified.

TCRdb re-derived calls from the RT-PCR reads in MiXCR, one entry per CDR3 protein. The sample carries more than 700,000 distinct CDR3 sequences, 20% to 25% recorded once. This TCR was recovered from a man aged 50-60 years who received an inactivated influenza vaccine. This chain connects TRBV18 to TRBJ2-1; no definite D call. This material consisted of PBMCs from blood, taken roughly 5 days after vaccination. For the CDR3, the DNA is TGTGCCAGCTCACCACCGGTTGGGAATGAGCAGTTCTTC. This gives the protein CASSPPVGNEQFF. Together with reference TRBV18 and TRBJ2-1, the CDR3 gives the full variable domain: NAGVMQNPRHLVRRRGQEARLRCSPMKGHSHVYWYRQLPEEGLKFMVYLQKENIIDESGMPKERFSAEFPKEGPSILRIQQVVRGDSAAYFCASSPPVGNEQFFGPGTRLTVL.